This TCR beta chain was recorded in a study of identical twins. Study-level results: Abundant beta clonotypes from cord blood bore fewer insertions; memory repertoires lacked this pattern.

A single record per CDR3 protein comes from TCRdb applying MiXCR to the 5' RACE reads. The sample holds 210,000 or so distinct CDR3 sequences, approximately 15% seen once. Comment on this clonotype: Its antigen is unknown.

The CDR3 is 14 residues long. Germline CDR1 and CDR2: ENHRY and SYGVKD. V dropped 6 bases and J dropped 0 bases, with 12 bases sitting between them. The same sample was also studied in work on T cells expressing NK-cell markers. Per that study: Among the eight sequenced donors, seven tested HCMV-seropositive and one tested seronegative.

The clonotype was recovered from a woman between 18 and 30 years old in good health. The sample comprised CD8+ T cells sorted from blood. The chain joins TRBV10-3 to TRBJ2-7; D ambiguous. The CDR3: CAISSAGRSYEQYF. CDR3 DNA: TGTGCCATCAGCTCAGCCGGCCGCTCCTACGAGCAGTACTTC.